This entry lists 18 T cell receptor beta chains sequenced from one sample in a study of blood T cell repertoires in COVID-19. TCRdb keeps only in-frame clones here, not all; method: immunoSEQ multiplex PCR. Of about 400,000 clones listed, 88% were seen once; the top ten hold approximately 2.1%. The specimen sequenced was PBMCs or T cells enriched from blood (not recorded which). The source of these receptors is a woman in her 40s with acute COVID-19.

The chain couples TRBV27 to TRBJ2-7; D gene uncertain. The CDR3 has 11 amino acids. Trimming cost V 3 bases and J 6 bases, with 6 bases left between them. The germline V gene has CDR1 MNHEY and CDR2 SMNVEV (reference sequence). The CDR3, as DNA: TGTGCCAGCAGTTTTTATTTCGAGCAGTACTTC. It is translated as CASSFYFEQYF.

This clone appeared once. The CDR3 region is CASSRGGGKETQYF. The CDR3 DNA reads TGCGCCAGCAGCCGCGGCGGGGGGAAAGAGACCCAGTACTTC. This chain connects TRBV4-1 to TRBJ2-5, with 8 bases fitting TRBD2. This CDR3 is built from 14 residues. Germline loops: CDR1 MGHRA, CDR2 YSYEKL. The junction had 4 bases not matched to a gene; V was cut back by 4 bases and J by 3 bases.

This clone showed up just once. CDR3 sequence (DNA): TGTGCCAGCAGTCTCCGGGAGGATAACTATGGCTACACCTTC. Its translation: CASSLREDNYGYTF. V is TRBV27 and J is TRBJ1-2, with D hard to call. V was cut by 5 bases and J by 1 base, with 11 bases left in between. CDR3 length: 14 amino acids. Germline assignment: CDR1 MNHEY and CDR2 SMNVEV (reference sequence).

This chain links TRBV11-2 with TRBJ1-2; D possibly corresponds to TRBD1 (5 bases). Germline CDR1 is SGHAT and CDR2 is FQNNGV. Trimming stripped 1 base from V and 3 bases from J, with 9 bases between. The CDR3 length is 14 residues. In DNA form, the CDR3 reads TGTGCCAGCAGCTTAGGTGTAGGGGACTATGGCTACACCTTC. It translates to CASSLGVGDYGYTF.

The chain has TRBV5-8 and TRBJ1-1; D uncertain. The CDR3 covers 15 residues. Trimming removed 1 base at V and 1 base at J, with 11 bases between. Germline CDR1 is SGHTS and CDR2 is YDEGEE. The chain's CDR3 is CASSLRSVRNTEAFF. The CDR3 DNA sequence: TGTGCCAGCAGCTTGAGGAGTGTTAGGAACACTGAAGCTTTCTTT. The full variable domain, rest sourced from reference TRBV5-8 and TRBJ1-1, is EAGVTQSPTHLIKTRGQQATLRCSPISGHTSVYWYQQALGLGLQFLLWYDEGEERNRGNFPPRFSGRQFPNYSSELNVNALELEDSALYLCASSLRSVRNTEAFFGQGTRLTVV.

The V call is TRBV2, the J call TRBJ1-5; 8 nucleotides agree with TRBD1. Germline V gene lookup returns CDR1 SNHLY and CDR2 FYNNEI. The CDR3 contains 16 residues. With 5 bases clipped from V and 4 bases from J, the junction kept 10 bases outside the gene matches. DNA of the CDR3: TGTGCCAGCAGTCTAGCAGGGGGCAGGGCTAATCAGCCCCAGCATTTT. It codes for CASSLAGGRANQPQHF.

A word on this clone: This sample includes further DNA sequences coding for the same CDR3. V and J are TRBV2 and TRBJ1-1; a possible D gene is TRBD1 (6 bases). The germline V gene has CDR1 SNHLY and CDR2 FYNNEI. V was cut by 2 bases and J by 3 bases, with 7 bases left in between. The CDR3 is made up of 13 amino acids. CDR3 bases: TGTGCCAGCAGTGAACAGGGGTACACTGAAGCTTTCTTT. Its translation: CASSEQGYTEAFF.

The V gene is TRBV13, the J gene TRBJ2-7; 7 nucleotides align to TRBD1. With V trimmed by 4 bases and J by 2 bases, 5 bases remained unmatched. This CDR3 spans 14 amino acids. CDR1 and CDR2 from the germline V gene are PRHDT and FYEKMQ (reference sequence). The CDR3 protein is CASSWGQGAYEQYF. The DNA of the CDR3 is TGTGCCAGCAGCTGGGGCCAGGGGGCCTACGAGCAGTACTTC.

J is TRBJ1-1 and V is TRBV18; 8 positions match TRBD1. This CDR3 contains 13 residues. J was trimmed by 9 bases and V by 6 bases; bases with no gene match: 9. CDR1 and CDR2 from the germline V gene are KGHSH and LQKENI. The DNA of the CDR3 is TGTGCCAGCTCTACCACAGGGGGTGAACAAGCTTTCTTT. Its translation is CASSTTGGEQAFF.

The CDR3 sequence is CASSLTGGNGELFF. In DNA, the CDR3 is TGTGCCAGCAGCTTAACAGGGGGAAACGGGGAGCTGTTTTTT. The chain employs TRBV5-6 and TRBJ2-2, with TRBD1 matching over 8 bases. This CDR3 comprises 14 residues. CDR1 SGHDT and CDR2 YYEEEE come from the germline V gene. With 2 bases clipped from V and 7 bases from J, the junction kept 4 bases outside the gene matches.

The chain employs TRBV2 and TRBJ1-5, with 12 positions matching TRBD1. Germline V lookup: CDR1 SNHLY, CDR2 FYNNEI. The CDR3 totals 13 residues. V lost 8 bases, J lost 6 bases, and 2 bases stayed unmatched. The CDR3 loop is CASGTGGSQPQHF. Here the CDR3 DNA reads TGTGCCAGCGGGACAGGGGGCTCTCAGCCCCAGCATTTT. The complete variable domain, with remaining parts taken from reference TRBV2 and TRBJ1-5, reads EPEVTQTPSHQVTQMGQEVILRCVPISNHLYFYWYRQILGQKVEFLVSFYNNEISEKSEIFDDQFSVERPDGSNFTLKIRSTKLEDSAMYFCASGTGGSQPQHFGDGTRLSIL.

The chain links TRBV10-3 to TRBJ2-1, with TRBD2 identical over 9 bases. V lost 6 bases to trimming and J lost 9 bases; unmatched junction nucleotides: 12. The CDR3 is 15 amino acids. The germline CDR1 and CDR2 sequences are ENHRY and SYGVKD. The CDR3 sequence is CAIRRGTSLDLEQFF. CDR3 coding DNA: TGTGCCATCAGGCGGGGGACTAGCTTGGATCTTGAGCAGTTCTTC.

The CDR3 loop reads CSVASSGELFF. In nucleotides, the CDR3 is TGCAGCGTTGCTTCTTCCGGGGAGCTGTTTTTT. The chain joins TRBV29-1 to TRBJ2-2; D call uncertain. The CDR3 runs to 11 residues. V was shortened by 4 bases and J by 6 bases, with 6 bases between the two germline ends. Germline V gene lookup returns CDR1 SQVTM and CDR2 ANQGSEA.

This rearrangement joins TRBV3-1 (or the pseudogene TRBV3-2) to TRBJ2-3, with TRBD1 identical over 8 bases. Germline CDR1 is LGHDT and CDR2 is YNNKEL (reference sequence). J gave up 0 bases and V 1 base, and 15 bases lay outside the gene matches. The CDR3 totals 20 residues. The CDR3: CASSQVSIGQGTSSTDTQYF. CDR3 bases: TGTGCCAGCAGCCAAGTCTCTATCGGACAGGGAACCTCTAGCACAGATACGCAGTATTTT.

The chain links TRBV20-1 to TRBJ1-4, with D unresolved. The V gene lost 6 bases and the J gene lost 0 bases, with 14 bases spanning the gap. The germline CDR1 and CDR2 sequences are DFQATT and SNEGSKA (reference sequence). This CDR3 region has 15 residues. CDR3 DNA: TGCAGTGCCAGTTTTTCTCGGGCAACTAATGAAAAACTGTTTTTT. It encodes CSASFSRATNEKLFF.

The chain links TRBV7-8 to TRBJ2-7, with TRBD1 identical over 10 bases. J gave up 3 bases and V 5 bases, and 10 bases lay outside the gene matches. Germline V CDR1 and CDR2: SGHVS, FQNEAQ. The CDR3 length is 16 residues. The CDR3 nucleotides read TGTGCCAGCAGCCTGAGGACAGGGGGAATGGGCTACGAGCAGTACTTC. Translation gives CASSLRTGGMGYEQYF.

This chain joins TRBV11-2 and TRBJ1-3, with TRBD1 matching 10 bases. The CDR3 totals 18 residues. V was pared by 5 bases and J by 3 bases, with 13 bases of the junction left unmatched. The V gene's germline CDR1 is SGHAT and CDR2 FQNNGV. This CDR3 reads CASSPDRGSGSFGNTIYF. CDR3 sequence (DNA): TGTGCCAGCAGCCCGGACAGGGGGTCAGGATCGTTTGGAAACACCATATATTTT.

The J gene is TRBJ1-3, the V gene TRBV27, with TRBD1 matching over 8 bases. The CDR3 is 16 amino acids. The J segment lost 3 bases and the V segment lost 5 bases, leaving 9 bases of the junction unmatched. CDR1 and CDR2 from the germline V gene are MNHEY and SMNVEV (reference sequence). The CDR3 spells CASSPYRTGLGNTIYF. The CDR3 DNA is TGTGCCAGCAGTCCCTATCGGACAGGGCTTGGAAACACCATATATTTT.